The 24 T cell receptor beta chains listed next were all sequenced from one sample in a study of shared clonotypes between healthy human individuals. Libraries were prepared by immunoSEQ multiplex PCR; TCRdb keeps only in-frame clonotypes and omits some of them. This table holds 2 million to 3 million clones, approximately 94% found once. Input material: naive CD4+ T cells from PBMCs. Subset: CD45RA+ positively selected. The receptors stem from a man younger than 35 in good health. Some clones in this sample may be carry-over from other donors' samples.

This chain joins TRBV6-5 and TRBJ1-4; D is possibly TRBD1 (6 bases). CDR1 is MNHEY and CDR2 is SVGAGI in the germline V gene. This CDR3 region has 15 residues. The V gene lost 0 bases and the J gene lost 7 bases, with 12 bases spanning the gap. Here the CDR3 reads CASSYSPGGGEKLFF. CDR3 nucleotides: TGTGCCAGCAGTTACTCTCCGGGGGGCGGTGAAAAACTGTTTTTT.

V is TRBV5-5 and J is TRBJ2-7; TRBD1 aligns across 8 bases. V dropped 2 bases and J dropped 10; count of bases not matched to a gene: 17. Germline assignment: CDR1 SGHKS and CDR2 YYEKEE (reference sequence). CDR3 size: 16 residues. CDR3 DNA sequence: TGTGCCAGCAGCTTAGGTACAGGTGGCAGGGGGCGACCACAGTACTTC. It encodes CASSLGTGGRGRPQYF. Full variable domain (rest looked up from reference TRBV5-5 and TRBJ2-7): DAGVTQSPTHLIKTRGQQVTLRCSPISGHKSVSWYQQVLGQGPQFIFQYYEKEERGRGNFPDRFSARQFPNYSSELNVNALLLGDSALYLCASSLGTGGRGRPQYFGPGTRLTVT.

V gene TRBV20-1 combines with J gene TRBJ2-7; D remains ambiguous. The CDR3 sequence is 11 residues long. Germline lookup yields CDR1 DFQATT and CDR2 SNEGSKA (reference sequence). Trimming left V 3 bases short and J 6 bases short, with 9 bases between. The CDR3 DNA follows: TGCAGTGCTAGTCTCGATCTCGAGCAGTACTTC. As protein: CSASLDLEQYF.

The chain has TRBV19 and TRBJ2-7, with 9 nucleotides matching TRBD1. CDR3 size: 13 residues. The junction had 7 bases not matched to a gene; V was cut back by 9 bases and J by 4 bases. Germline assignment: CDR1 LNHDA and CDR2 SQIVND (reference sequence). As DNA, the CDR3 is TGTGCCAGCGGGACAGGGAATTTTTACGAGCAGTACTTC. Protein product: CASGTGNFYEQYF.

The rearrangement links TRBV18 to TRBJ1-1; D is perhaps TRBD1 (5 bases). Germline CDR1 KGHSH, CDR2 LQKENI. The CDR3 runs to 13 residues. V lost 6 bases to trimming and J lost 4 bases, with 12 bases between them. CDR3 in DNA: TGTGCCAGCTCCCCGGACATTTTCACTGAAGCTTTCTTT. Translation: CASSPDIFTEAFF.

This clone was found once. This chain joins TRBV5-6 and TRBJ2-1; tentatively, D is TRBD2 (6 bases). The CDR3 contains 15 residues. V lost 4 bases and J lost 0, with 11 bases in between. From germline, CDR1 is SGHDT and CDR2 YYEEEE. The CDR3: CASSQRASSYNEQFF. The CDR3 nucleotides read TGTGCCAGCAGCCAGCGGGCCAGCTCCTACAATGAGCAGTTCTTC.

This chain joins TRBV19 and TRBJ1-1; 7 bases are a match to TRBD1. V shed 5 bases, J shed 4 bases, and the junction held 10 bases outside the gene matches. The CDR3 spans 15 residues. Germline CDR1 and CDR2: LNHDA and SQIVND (reference sequence). CDR3 sequence (DNA): TGTGCCAGTAGTTACTCGACAGGGATGGGCACTGAAGCTTTCTTT. Amino acid sequence: CASSYSTGMGTEAFF.

This chain links TRBV25-1 with TRBJ1-1; D gene uncertain. The germline gives CDR1 MGHDK, CDR2 SYGVNS. V lost 5 bases, J lost 1 base, and 8 bases lay in between. This CDR3 contains 13 residues. CDR3 sequence (DNA): TGTGCCAGCAGTTGGCGGGAGAACACTGAAGCTTTCTTT. Translating it yields CASSWRENTEAFF.

V is TRBV10-3 and J is TRBJ2-7; the D gene could be TRBD1 or TRBD2 (5 bases each). Germline V gives CDR1 ENHRY, CDR2 SYGVKD. The ends were cut back, 4 bases at V and 5 bases at J, with 12 bases in the middle. This CDR3 has 13 residues. CDR3 loop: CAISAGRGHEQYF. The DNA for the CDR3 is TGTGCCATCAGTGCGGGGCGAGGGCACGAGCAGTACTTC.

The chain uses TRBV14 and TRBJ2-7; D is perhaps TRBD1 (5 bases). V lost 3 bases, J lost 2 bases, and 17 bases lay in between. The CDR3 runs 16 residues. CDR1 is SGHDN, CDR2 FVKESK, per germline. CDR3 protein: CASSQEPGLGAYEQYF. The CDR3 coding sequence is TGTGCCAGCAGCCAGGAACCGGGCCTAGGGGCCTACGAGCAGTACTTC.

The J gene is TRBJ2-7, the V gene TRBV7-2; no firm D call. Germline V lookup: CDR1 SGHTA, CDR2 FQGNSA. The CDR3 covers 13 residues. Trimming stripped 2 bases from V and 6 bases from J, with 11 bases between. The CDR3 protein is CASSLYGEGEQYF. The CDR3 DNA sequence: TGTGCCAGCAGCTTATACGGAGAAGGCGAGCAGTACTTC.

The gene calls are TRBV11-2 and TRBJ2-1, with no clear D. Germline V gene data show CDR1 as SGHAT and CDR2 as FQNNGV. Trimming took off 5 bases at V and 8 bases at J, with 13 bases between the two ends. This CDR3 has 13 amino acids. CDR3 coding DNA: TGTGCCAGCAGCAGAGACCGGACCGATGAGCAGTTCTTC. Translating it yields CASSRDRTDEQFF.

The V gene is TRBV5-1, the J gene TRBJ2-3; 8 bases are shared with TRBD1. The V gene end was trimmed by 7 bases and the J gene end by 0 bases; junction bases not matched to a gene: 10. The germline CDR1 and CDR2 sequences are SGHRS and YFSETQ. There are 16 residues in the CDR3. CDR3 loop: CASWTGQGGSTDTQYF. The CDR3 DNA sequence: TGCGCCAGCTGGACCGGACAGGGAGGTAGCACAGATACGCAGTATTTT.

This clone was observed once. This sequence joins TRBV4-1 and TRBJ2-7; TRBD2 is a possible D gene (5 bases). The CDR3 is 14 amino acids. V lost 1 base and J lost 7, with 14 bases in between. Germline assignment: CDR1 MGHRA and CDR2 YSYEKL. CDR3 in DNA: TGCGCCAGCAGCCAAGCGGGGAGCGTAGGAGAGCAGTACTTC. Translation: CASSQAGSVGEQYF.

This chain uses TRBV4-1 with TRBJ2-1; the D gene is possibly TRBD1 (5 bases). This CDR3 is 14 amino acids long. The germline CDR1 and CDR2 sequences are MGHRA and YSYEKL. V lost 0 bases and J lost 7, with 10 bases in between. CDR3 region: CASSQEGHRNEQFF. CDR3 bases: TGCGCCAGCAGCCAAGAAGGTCACAGGAATGAGCAGTTCTTC.

V usage is TRBV9 and J usage is TRBJ2-1, with 8 positions matching TRBD1. CDR1 is SGDLS and CDR2 is YYNGEE in the germline V gene. The CDR3 has 14 amino acids. V lost 1 base, J lost 6 bases, and 3 bases stayed unmatched. CDR3: CASSVLQGANEQFF. The CDR3 DNA reads as TGTGCCAGCAGCGTACTGCAGGGGGCCAATGAGCAGTTCTTC.

V is TRBV28 and J is TRBJ1-3; weak D call: TRBD1 (6 bases). Germline values: CDR1 MDHEN, CDR2 SYDVKM. V dropped 6 bases and J dropped 8 bases, with 14 bases sitting between them. The CDR3 totals 13 residues. The CDR3 loop is CASRVDRSHTIYF. The CDR3 nucleotides read TGTGCCAGCAGGGTAGACAGGTCACACACCATATATTTT.

The chain is built from TRBV10-3 and TRBJ2-6; D is perhaps TRBD1 or TRBD2 (5 bases each). V was trimmed by 6 bases and J by 0 bases, leaving 18 bases between them. The CDR3 contains 18 residues. The V gene's germline CDR1 is ENHRY and CDR2 SYGVKD. DNA for the CDR3: TGTGCCATCAGGGCTCGCTGGGACGGTGACTCTGGGGCCAACGTCCTGACTTTC. This gives the protein CAIRARWDGDSGANVLTF.

This clone has a single count. V usage is TRBV2 and J usage is TRBJ2-1; the match to TRBD2 covers 8 bases. CDR3 size: 17 residues. Trimming took 2 bases from V and 7 from J; bases not matched to a gene: 13. Germline V gene lookup returns CDR1 SNHLY and CDR2 FYNNEI. CDR3 DNA sequence: TGTGCCAGCAGTGAAAGCAAGAAGCGGGAGCTGGTAAATGAGCAGTTCTTC. Translated, it gives CASSESKKRELVNEQFF.

The chain carries TRBV5-6 and TRBJ1-5, with D hard to call. There are 14 residues in the CDR3. Trimming took off 4 bases at V and 4 bases at J, with 12 bases between the two ends. The germline gives CDR1 SGHDT, CDR2 YYEEEE. CDR3 in DNA: TGTGCCAGCAGCCTGTACAGCGTTAATCAGCCCCAGCATTTT. It codes for CASSLYSVNQPQHF.

The V and J genes are TRBV7-8 and TRBJ2-7, with D possibly matching TRBD2 (7 bases). Germline V gene data show CDR1 as SGHVS and CDR2 as FQNEAQ. This CDR3 is built from 16 residues. V was clipped by 6 bases and J by 5 bases, with 23 bases between them. The CDR3 sequence: CASSLRGAGRYHEQYF. The CDR3 nucleotides read TGTGCCAGCAGTCTCCGGGGGGCAGGCCGGTATCACGAGCAGTACTTC. The full variable domain, rest sourced from reference TRBV7-8 and TRBJ2-7, is GAGVSQSPRYKVAKRGQDVALRCDPISGHVSLFWYQQALGQGPEFLTYFQNEAQLDKSGLPSDRFFAERPEGSVSTLKIQRTQQEDSAVYLCASSLRGAGRYHEQYFGPGTRLTVT.

This rearrangement joins TRBV28 to TRBJ2-7, with 8 nucleotides matching TRBD2. V dropped 6 bases and J dropped 1; count of bases not matched to a gene: 8. Germline CDR1 and CDR2: MDHEN and SYDVKM. The CDR3 has 15 amino acids. The DNA of the CDR3 is TGTGCCAGCAGCTTAGCGGGACCGGCGTCCTACGAGCAGTACTTC. It is translated as CASSLAGPASYEQYF.

The chain combines TRBV6-5 with TRBJ1-2; the match to TRBD1 covers 8 bases. CDR3 size: 15 residues. Germline CDR1 and CDR2: MNHEY and SVGAGI. V trimming: 6 bases; J trimming: 7 bases; junction bases outside the gene matches: 13. CDR3 nucleotides: TGTGCCAGCAGAGGACAGGGCCTCCCCGGGGGTGGCTACACCTTC. Its protein is CASRGQGLPGGGYTF.

About this clone itself: Other nucleotide sequences from this sample produce the same CDR3. This chain joins TRBV9 and TRBJ2-3; 9 nucleotides agree with TRBD2. The CDR3 is 15 residues long. Trimming at V came to 2 bases and at J to 2 bases, leaving 3 bases not matched to a gene. The germline CDR1 and CDR2 sequences are SGDLS and YYNGEE. This CDR3 reads CASSVLAGVTDTQYF. CDR3 nucleotides: TGTGCCAGCAGCGTGTTAGCGGGGGTCACAGATACGCAGTATTTT. Looking up the rest from reference TRBV9 and TRBJ2-3 gives the full variable domain: DSGVTQTPKHLITATGQRVTLRCSPRSGDLSVYWYQQSLDQGLQFLIQYYNGEERAKGNILERFSAQQFPDLHSELNLSSLELGDSALYFCASSVLAGVTDTQYFGPGTRLTVL.